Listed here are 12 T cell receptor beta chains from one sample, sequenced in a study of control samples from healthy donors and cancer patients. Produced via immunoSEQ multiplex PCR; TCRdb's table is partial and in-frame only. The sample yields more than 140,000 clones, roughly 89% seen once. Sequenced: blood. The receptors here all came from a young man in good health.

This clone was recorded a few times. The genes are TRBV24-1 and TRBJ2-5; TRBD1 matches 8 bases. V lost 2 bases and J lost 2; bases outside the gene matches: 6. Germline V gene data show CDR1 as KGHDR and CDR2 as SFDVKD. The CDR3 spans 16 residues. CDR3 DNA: TGTGCCACCAGTGATTCGGGACAGGCGGCTCAAGAGACCCAGTACTTC. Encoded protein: CATSDSGQAAQETQYF.

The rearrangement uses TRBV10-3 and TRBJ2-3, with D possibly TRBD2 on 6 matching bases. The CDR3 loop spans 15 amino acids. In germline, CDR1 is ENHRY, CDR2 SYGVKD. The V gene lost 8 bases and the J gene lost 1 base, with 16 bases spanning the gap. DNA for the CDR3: TGTGCCATCGGCTACCGGGACTTTGGCACAGATACGCAGTATTTT. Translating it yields CAIGYRDFGTDTQYF.

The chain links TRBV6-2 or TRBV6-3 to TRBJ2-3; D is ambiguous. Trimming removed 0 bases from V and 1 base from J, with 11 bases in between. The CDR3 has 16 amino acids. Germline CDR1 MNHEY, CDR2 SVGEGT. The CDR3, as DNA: TGTGCCAGCAGTTACTCGATTATCTGGGGCACAGATACGCAGTATTTT. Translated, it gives CASSYSIIWGTDTQYF.

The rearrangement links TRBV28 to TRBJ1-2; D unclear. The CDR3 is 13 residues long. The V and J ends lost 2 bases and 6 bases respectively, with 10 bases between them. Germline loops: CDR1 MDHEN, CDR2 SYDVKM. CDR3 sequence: CASSLKPQNGYTF. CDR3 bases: TGTGCCAGCAGTTTAAAACCCCAGAATGGCTACACCTTC.

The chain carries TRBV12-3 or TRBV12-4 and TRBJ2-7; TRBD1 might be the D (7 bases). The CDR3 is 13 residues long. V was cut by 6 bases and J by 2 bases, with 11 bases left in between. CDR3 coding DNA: TGTGCCAGCAGCCGCGGGACAGCCTACGAGCAGTACTTC. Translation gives CASSRGTAYEQYF.

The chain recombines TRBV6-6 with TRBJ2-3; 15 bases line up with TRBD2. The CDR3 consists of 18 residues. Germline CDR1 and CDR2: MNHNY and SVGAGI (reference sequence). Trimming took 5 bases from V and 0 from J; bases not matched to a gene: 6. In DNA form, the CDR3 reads TGTGCCAGCAGTCCGGGACTAGCGGGGGGCTATAGCACAGATACGCAGTATTTT. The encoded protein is CASSPGLAGGYSTDTQYF.

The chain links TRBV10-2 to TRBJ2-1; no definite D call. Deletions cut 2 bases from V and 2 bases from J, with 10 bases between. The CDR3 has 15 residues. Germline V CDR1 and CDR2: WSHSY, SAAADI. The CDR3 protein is CASSESPGPYNEQFF. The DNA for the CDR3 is TGCGCCAGCAGTGAGAGCCCGGGTCCCTACAATGAGCAGTTCTTC.

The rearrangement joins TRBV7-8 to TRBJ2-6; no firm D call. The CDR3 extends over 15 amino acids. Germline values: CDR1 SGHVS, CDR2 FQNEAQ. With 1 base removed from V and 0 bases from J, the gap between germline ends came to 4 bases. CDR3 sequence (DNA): TGTGCCAGCAGCTTAGGTGGCTCTGGGGCCAACGTCCTGACTTTC. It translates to CASSLGGSGANVLTF.

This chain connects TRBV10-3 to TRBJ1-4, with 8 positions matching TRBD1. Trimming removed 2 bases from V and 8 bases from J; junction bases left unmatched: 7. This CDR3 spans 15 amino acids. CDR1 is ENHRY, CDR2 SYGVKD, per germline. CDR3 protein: CAISENSGGHEKLFF. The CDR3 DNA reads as TGTGCCATCAGTGAGAATTCAGGGGGCCACGAAAAACTGTTTTTT.

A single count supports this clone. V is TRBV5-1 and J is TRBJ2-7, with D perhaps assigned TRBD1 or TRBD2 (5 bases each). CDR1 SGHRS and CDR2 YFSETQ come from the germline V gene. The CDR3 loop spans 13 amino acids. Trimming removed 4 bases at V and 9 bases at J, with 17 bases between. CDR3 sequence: CASSANWDALQYF. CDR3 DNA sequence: TGCGCCAGCAGCGCGAACTGGGACGCCCTGCAGTACTTC.

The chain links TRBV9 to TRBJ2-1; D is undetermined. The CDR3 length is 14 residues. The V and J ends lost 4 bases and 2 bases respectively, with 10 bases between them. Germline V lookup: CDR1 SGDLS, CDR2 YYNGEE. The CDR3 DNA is TGTGCCAGCAGCACCAGACACACCTACAATGAGCAGTTCTTC. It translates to CASSTRHTYNEQFF.

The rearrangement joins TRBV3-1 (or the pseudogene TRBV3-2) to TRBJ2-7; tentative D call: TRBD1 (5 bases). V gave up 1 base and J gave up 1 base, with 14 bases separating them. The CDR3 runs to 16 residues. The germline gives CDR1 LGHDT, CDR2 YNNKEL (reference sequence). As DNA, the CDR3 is TGTGCCAGCAGCCAAGTTCGAACAGGAGCATCCTACGAGCAGTACTTC. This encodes CASSQVRTGASYEQYF.